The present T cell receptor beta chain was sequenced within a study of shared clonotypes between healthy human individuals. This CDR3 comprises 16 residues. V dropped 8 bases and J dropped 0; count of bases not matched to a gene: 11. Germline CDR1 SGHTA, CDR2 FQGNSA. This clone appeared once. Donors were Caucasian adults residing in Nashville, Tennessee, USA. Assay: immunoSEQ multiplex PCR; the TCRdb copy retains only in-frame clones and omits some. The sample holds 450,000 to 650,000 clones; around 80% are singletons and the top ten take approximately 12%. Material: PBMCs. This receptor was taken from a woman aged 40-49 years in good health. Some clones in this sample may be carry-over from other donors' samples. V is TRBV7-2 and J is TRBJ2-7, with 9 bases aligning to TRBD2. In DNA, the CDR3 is TGTGCCAGCGTTCGGGACGCGGGAGGGCCCTCCTACGAGCAGTACTTC. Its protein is CASVRDAGGPSYEQYF.